This TCR beta chain is from a study of somatic mutations in cytotoxic T cells in rheumatoid arthritis. Overall study results and limits: Nobody knew which antigens the expanded CD8+ clones targeted. Age-matched healthy controls and rheumatoid arthritis patients had CD8+ T-cell clonality that did not differ significantly. Rheumatoid arthritis patients showed CD8+ clonality increasing with age, unlike healthy controls.

CDR1 and CDR2 (germline): MNHEY, SVGAGI. The CDR3 has 15 amino acids. V lost 2 bases, J lost 4 bases, and 14 bases lay in between. The repertoire was sequenced with immunoSEQ multiplex PCR; TCRdb's copy has only in-frame clones and lacks some. The sample carries fewer than 20,000 clones, less than 85% recorded once. Remarks on this clone: What it binds is not known.

By positive magnetic bead selection, CD4+ and CD8+ cells were isolated, and their purity was checked by flow cytometry. The chain carries TRBV6-5 and TRBJ1-2, with a possible D match to TRBD1 (6 bases). The TCR sequence derives from a woman aged 55-70 years in good health. Material for sequencing was CD8+ T cells sorted from blood. This CDR3 is CASSYTMRGGYGYTF. The CDR3 nucleotides read TGTGCCAGCAGTTACACGATGAGGGGGGGCTATGGCTACACCTTC.